This TCR beta chain was profiled in a study of blood T cells in healthy people across ages. A few counts support this clonotype. No antigen is known for it. Next came a second PCR, run for about 7 to 12 cycles, which used a sample-barcoded 5' primer along with a J-beta primer mix. Each CDR3 protein is one row after TCRdb ran MiXCR on the 5' RACE reads. This table has 760,000 or so distinct CDR3 sequences, roughly 25% appearing once. Whole-study findings and limits: Possibly confounding the expanded clonotype changes was the fact that donor CMV status was unknown.

CDR3 length: 15 amino acids. After removal of 2 bases from V and 5 bases from J, the junction contained 3 bases not matched to a gene. Germline CDR1 and CDR2: SGHRS and YFSETQ. These data are also associated with another study on T cells of mothers and their children. As reported in that work: In this cohort, donors were three healthy Caucasian mothers plus their six children. The TCR beta CDR3 read count exceeded 8 million for each mother and was around 3.1 million for each child.

The chain uses TRBV5-1 and TRBJ2-5; TRBD2 aligns across 13 bases. Sequencing was performed on blood. This TCR derives from a boy aged 5-17 years in good health. DNA for the CDR3: TGCGCCAGCAGCTTCGGGACTAGCGGGATGGAGACCCAGTACTTC. Translated, it gives CASSFGTSGMETQYF.